This is a list of T cell receptor beta chains from one sample in a study of human T cells and chemical hapten exposure. TCRdb processed the RACE reads anew with MiXCR; each CDR3 protein has one entry. The sample records roughly 140,000 distinct CDR3 sequences, roughly 10% being singletons. This specimen was whole blood, taken in connection with sensitization to the hapten diphenylcyclopropenone (DPC). Receptor source: a woman between 50 and 59 years old with alopecia areata. Some clones in this sample may be carry-over from other donors' samples. The CDR3 runs from the conserved cysteine through the conserved F or W. Fields, in order: J gene, clone size, V gene, D gene, CDR3 DNA, CDR3 protein. The D gene is left open where the match is weak. Clone sizes are given selectively: once, few, many, or a class where the clone is expanded.

TRBJ2-7 | many | TRBV6-2/TRBV6-3 | TRBD1 | TGTGCCAGCAGTTACTACCGGGACAGGGTCTCCTACGAGCAGTACTTC | CASSYYRDRVSYEQYF
TRBJ2-3 | few | TRBV20-1 | - | TGCAGTGCCCCTGAGGGGGGGGCGTCAGATACGCAGTATTTT | CSAPEGGASDTQYF
TRBJ2-3 | - | TRBV7-2 | - | TGTGCCAGCAGCCGCAGCGTGGGGTTGATTAGCACAGATACGCAGTATTTT | CASSRSVGLISTDTQYF
TRBJ2-6 | few | TRBV29-1 | - | TGCAGCGTTAGACTCCGCCGAGCCTCTGGGGCCAACGTCCTGACTTTC | CSVRLRRASGANVLTF
TRBJ2-5 | many | TRBV12-3/TRBV12-4 | - | TGTGCCAGCAGTACTGGACGGGCCCAAGAGACCCAGTACTTC | CASSTGRAQETQYF
TRBJ2-7 | many | TRBV5-1 | TRBD2 | TGCGCCAGCAGCCCTAGCGGGGTGTCCTACGAGCAGTACTTC | CASSPSGVSYEQYF
TRBJ2-3 | few | TRBV20-1 | TRBD2 | TGCAGTGCTAGAGTATTAGGGAGGGCCGCAGATACGCAGTATTTT | CSARVLGRAADTQYF
TRBJ2-5 | - | TRBV10-3 | TRBD1 | TGTGCCATCAGTGACGACAGGGTTGAAGAGACCCAGTACTTC | CAISDDRVEETQYF
TRBJ2-7 | few | TRBV27 | - | TGTGCCAGCAGCCGTAACGGGAGATACGAGCAGTACTTC | CASSRNGRYEQYF
TRBJ2-4 | - | TRBV20-1 | TRBD2 | TGCAGTGCTAATAGCGGGAGTGGTGACATTCAGTACTTC | CSANSGSGDIQYF
TRBJ2-1 | - | TRBV10-3 | - | TGTGCCATCAGTGAGTCCCTTTCCCAGAATGAGCAGTTCTTC | CAISESLSQNEQFF
TRBJ1-6 | many | TRBV20-1 | TRBD1 | TGCAGTGCTACGACAGGGGACCGTTGGTCACCCCTCCACTTT | CSATTGDRWSPLHF
TRBJ2-2 | few | TRBV2 | TRBD1 | TGTGCCAGAGGGCCGGGACAGGGTGGCACCGGGGAGCTGTTTTTT | CARGPGQGGTGELFF
TRBJ2-1 | - | TRBV3-1 | TRBD2 | TGTGCCAGCAGCCAATATCCTCCTAGCGGGAGCTCCTACAATGAGCAGTTCTTC | CASSQYPPSGSSYNEQFF
TRBJ2-3 | - | TRBV6-2/TRBV6-3 | TRBD2 | TGTGCCAGCAGCCTGACTAGCGTTACAGATACGCAGTATTTT | CASSLTSVTDTQYF
TRBJ1-2 | - | TRBV19 | - | TGTGCCAGTAGTGCTCGAGTCTATGGCTACACCTTC | CASSARVYGYTF
TRBJ1-3 | few | TRBV29-1 | - | TGCAGCGTTGAAGACACCCTACGAGGAAACACCATATATTTT | CSVEDTLRGNTIYF
TRBJ2-7 | - | TRBV7-9 | TRBD2 | TGTGCCAGCAGCTTAGCGGTCAGCGGGGCTAGCTCCTACGAGCAGTACTTC | CASSLAVSGASSYEQYF
TRBJ1-6 | - | TRBV6-5 | TRBD1 | TGTGCCAGCAGTTACGTGACAGGGAAAAATTCACCCCTCCACTTT | CASSYVTGKNSPLHF
TRBJ2-3 | few | TRBV7-3 | TRBD2 | TGTGCCAGCAGCTTAGGATTAGCGGGAGGTACGCAGTATTTT | CASSLGLAGGTQYF
TRBJ2-3 | - | TRBV10-3 | TRBD1 | TGTGCCATCAGTCAACCGGGACAGGGCACAGATACGCAGTATTTT | CAISQPGQGTDTQYF
TRBJ2-3 | - | TRBV7-8 | - | TGTGCCAGCAGCTCCATAGCGGCTAGCACAGATACGCAGTATTTT | CASSSIAASTDTQYF
TRBJ1-2 | few | TRBV14 | - | TGTGCCAGCAGCCAACTAACGCGCCTTTGGGGCTACACCTTC | CASSQLTRLWGYTF
TRBJ1-1 | many | TRBV5-5 | - | TGTGCCAGCAGCTTGGCCCCAGACCTGACTGAAGCTTTCTTT | CASSLAPDLTEAFF
TRBJ2-3 | - | TRBV11-3 | TRBD2 | TGTGCCAGCAGCTCAGGAGTAGCGGGAGTGGCAGATACGCAGTATTTT | CASSSGVAGVADTQYF
TRBJ1-1 | many | TRBV29-1 | - | TGCAGCGTTGAAGGGCCAGCGGAAGCTTTCTTT | CSVEGPAEAFF
TRBJ1-1 | few | TRBV20-1 | - | TGCAGTGCTAGAGAGCCCCTGACAAGGGGAAACACTGAAGCTTTCTTT | CSAREPLTRGNTEAFF
TRBJ1-2 | - | TRBV27 | - | TGTGCCAGCAGAAAGGGAACCTTTAACTATGGCTACACCTTC | CASRKGTFNYGYTF
TRBJ2-7 | - | TRBV6-5 | TRBD1 | TGTGCCAGCAGTTACGGGACAGGTTTAAGCGAGCAGTACTTC | CASSYGTGLSEQYF
TRBJ2-7 | few | TRBV20-1 | TRBD1 | TGCAGTGCTAGAATGGACAGGGGGCGGGAATTCTCCTACGAGCAGTACTTC | CSARMDRGREFSYEQYF
TRBJ2-7 | many | TRBV5-1 | TRBD2 | TGCGCCAGCGCTGGACTAGCGGGAGTTGAGCAGTACTTC | CASAGLAGVEQYF
TRBJ2-5 | few | TRBV30 | - | TGTGCCTGGAGTGTAGGCCAGTCCGAAGAGACCCAGTACTTC | CAWSVGQSEETQYF
TRBJ1-3 | - | TRBV27 | TRBD1 | TGTGCCAGCAGTTCCGGACAGGGATTAGGGAACACCATATATTTT | CASSSGQGLGNTIYF
TRBJ2-5 | few | TRBV19 | - | TGTGCCAGTAGCCCACTTTTCGAGGCGGGGACCCAGTACTTC | CASSPLFEAGTQYF
TRBJ1-1 | many | TRBV5-1 | TRBD1 | TGCGCCAGCAGCGCGGGACAGGCCCTACCTGAAGCTTTCTTT | CASSAGQALPEAFF
TRBJ1-1 | few | TRBV29-1 | - | TGCAGCGTTTGCAGACAGGTGACTGTACCTGAAGCTTTCTTT | CSVCRQVTVPEAFF
TRBJ2-3 | many | TRBV12-3/TRBV12-4 | - | TGTGCCAGCAGTCTGGACGCCTCAGATACGCAGTATTTT | CASSLDASDTQYF
TRBJ2-5 | - | TRBV6-2/TRBV6-3 | TRBD1 | TGTGCCAGCAGTGGACAGGGGCAAGAGACCCAGTACTTC | CASSGQGQETQYF
TRBJ2-6 | many | TRBV5-4 | TRBD1 | TGTGCCAGCAGCACACAGGGGTCTGGGGCCAACGTCCTGACTTTC | CASSTQGSGANVLTF
TRBJ1-1 | - | TRBV6-2/TRBV6-3 | - | TGTGCCAGCAGTTCGGCCTTTTGGGGAAACACTGAAGCTTTCTTT | CASSSAFWGNTEAFF
TRBJ2-7 | few | TRBV9 | TRBD2 | TGTGCCAGCAGCCCGACGCTAGCGGGAGACCCCCCCTACGAGCAGTACTTC | CASSPTLAGDPPYEQYF
TRBJ2-1 | - | TRBV9 | TRBD2 | TGTGCCAGCAGCGGAGGGGGACTAGCGGGAGAAGCAGTCGAGCAGTTCTTC | CASSGGGLAGEAVEQFF
TRBJ2-1 | - | TRBV5-4 | - | TGTGCCAGCAGCTTGTCGGGGTGGACTAACGAGCAGTTCTTC | CASSLSGWTNEQFF
TRBJ2-5 | - | TRBV7-8 | - | TGTGCCAGCAGCTTGAGCCAGCTCCAAGAGACCCAGTACTTC | CASSLSQLQETQYF
TRBJ2-2 | - | TRBV7-9 | TRBD2 | TGTGCCAGCAGCCACCATCCGCCGGGACTAGCGGGAGGGCCGACCGGGGAGCTGTTTTTT | CASSHHPPGLAGGPTGELFF
TRBJ2-1 | - | TRBV20-1 | TRBD1 | TGCAGTGCTCCCGGACAGGGGGTCACCAATGAGCAGTTCTTC | CSAPGQGVTNEQFF
TRBJ1-2 | few | TRBV12-3/TRBV12-4 | - | TGTGCCAGCAGTTTAGCCAGAACCTATGGCTACACCTTC | CASSLARTYGYTF
TRBJ1-2 | few | TRBV18 | - | TGTGCCAGCTCACCACCGGACAGCGAGTACTATGGCTACACCTTC | CASSPPDSEYYGYTF
TRBJ1-3 | few | TRBV6-1 | - | TGTGCCAGCAGTGAAGCTGCCGCCACCTCTGGAAACACCATATATTTT | CASSEAAATSGNTIYF
TRBJ2-1 | - | TRBV7-2 | - | TGTGCCAGCAGCTTAGCGAACGCCCAGGATGAGCAGTTCTTC | CASSLANAQDEQFF